The rows below give T cell receptor beta chains drawn from one sample of a study of blood T cell repertoires in COVID-19. Clones were sequenced by immunoSEQ multiplex PCR, and TCRdb holds only the in-frame ones, with some missing. The data show a few hundred thousand clones, about 89% seen once. The source material was PBMCs or T cells enriched from blood (not recorded which). All receptors come from a man aged 35-49 years who had recovered from COVID-19. CDR3s include the opening cysteine and the closing phenylalanine or tryptophan. The D gene is left open where the match is weak. The size field is filled for only some rows; it gives once, few, many or a size class.

j_gene	abundance	v_gene	d_gene	CDR3nt	CDR3aa
TRBJ1-1	-	TRBV12-3/TRBV12-4	-	TGTGCCAGCAGTCGGAGGGAAGCTTTCTTT	CASSRREAFF
TRBJ2-1	few	TRBV20-1	TRBD2	TGCAGTGCTAGTTACCTCGCGGGAGAGGTTGAGCAGTTCTTC	CSASYLAGEVEQFF
TRBJ2-5	-	TRBV4-2	TRBD1	TGTGCCAGCAGCCAACAACAGGGGGCTGTTGAGACCCAGTACTTC	CASSQQQGAVETQYF
TRBJ2-7	once	TRBV9	TRBD2	TGTGCCAGCAGCCCGGGACTAGACTACGAGCAGTACTTC	CASSPGLDYEQYF
TRBJ2-7	-	TRBV21-1	-	TGTGCCAGCACCCCAAGGGGGGGTCGGTCCTACGAGCAGTACTTC	CASTPRGGRSYEQYF
TRBJ2-7	-	TRBV15	-	TGTGCCACCAGCAGAGTAGACAGCTACGAGCAGTACTTC	CATSRVDSYEQYF
TRBJ2-3	-	TRBV5-4	-	TGTGCCAGCACCCGGTGGGGCATTAGCACAGATACGCAGTATTTT	CASTRWGISTDTQYF
TRBJ1-6	once	TRBV11-1	TRBD1	TGTGCCAGCAGCCCCGGGACAGGGGGCGAAGGACGGAGCTTT	CASSPGTGGEGRSF
TRBJ2-3	-	TRBV30	TRBD1	TGTGCCTGGAGTACCGGGACAGGCAGCACAGATACGCAGTATTTT	CAWSTGTGSTDTQYF
TRBJ2-2	-	TRBV6-4	TRBD2	TGTGCCAGCAGTGCGCCGAACGGACTAGCGGGCGCTCACACCGGGGAGCTGTTTTTT	CASSAPNGLAGAHTGELFF
TRBJ1-1	few	TRBV15	TRBD1	TGTGCCACCAGCAGGGTCGCCGGGACAGGTGAAGCTTTCTTT	CATSRVAGTGEAFF
TRBJ1-5	-	TRBV2	TRBD1	TGTGCCAGCAGTGGGTGGACAGGGAGGAATCAGCCCCAGCATTTT	CASSGWTGRNQPQHF
TRBJ1-1	-	TRBV18	TRBD1	TGTGCCAGCTCACACACCGGGACAGGGAGGGAAACTGAAGCTTTCTTT	CASSHTGTGRETEAFF
TRBJ2-2	-	TRBV2	TRBD1	TGTGCCAGCAGTGGCAGGACAGGGAACACCGGGGAGCTGTTTTTT	CASSGRTGNTGELFF
TRBJ2-3	-	TRBV7-7	-	TGTGCCAGCAGCTCAGACAGATCCGATACGCAGTATTTT	CASSSDRSDTQYF
TRBJ2-2	once	TRBV9	-	TGTGCCAGCAGCGTAGGTGCAGGGACCGGGGAGCTGTTTTTT	CASSVGAGTGELFF
TRBJ2-7	-	TRBV11-3	-	TGTGCCAGCAGCTTAGAGGCAGGGGTTGAGCAGTACTTC	CASSLEAGVEQYF
TRBJ2-1	few	TRBV27	TRBD1	TGTGCCAGCAGAGGACAGGTTAACTACAATGAGCAGTTCTTC	CASRGQVNYNEQFF
TRBJ1-3	-	TRBV11-2	TRBD1	TGTGCCAGCAGCGCAGGACAGGGGGTAGGAAACACCATATATTTT	CASSAGQGVGNTIYF
TRBJ2-7	once	TRBV4-1	-	TGCGCCAGCAGCCAAGTACAGGACTCCTACGAGCAGTACTTC	CASSQVQDSYEQYF
TRBJ2-7	-	TRBV2	-	TGTGCCAGCAGCGGGACACTTTCTATCTACGAGCAGTACTTC	CASSGTLSIYEQYF
TRBJ1-2	-	TRBV13	-	TGTGCCAGCAGCTTAGAAGAGGGGGAGGGCAGCTTTAACTATGGCTACACCTTC	CASSLEEGEGSFNYGYTF
TRBJ2-1	once	TRBV28	-	TGTGCCAGCAGTTCGGACAGACACAATGAGCAGTTCTTC	CASSSDRHNEQFF
TRBJ1-5	-	TRBV2	-	TGTGCCAGCAATGGGGGGGCGGTTAGCAATCAGCCCCAGCATTTT	CASNGGAVSNQPQHF
TRBJ2-2	-	TRBV18	-	TGTGCCAGCTCACGACAGACAGGAGACACCGGGGAGCTGTTTTTT	CASSRQTGDTGELFF
TRBJ1-2	-	TRBV19	-	TGTGCCAGTAGTATCTCCCCAGGGGCGTATGGTGGCTACACCTTC	CASSISPGAYGGYTF
TRBJ2-1	-	TRBV14	TRBD2	TGTGCCAGCACCGACGGAAAGCGGGGGGGCGTTCACTACAATGAGCAGTTCTTC	CASTDGKRGGVHYNEQFF
TRBJ1-2	-	TRBV19	-	TGTGCCAGTAGTATTGACACCTATGGCTACACCTTC	CASSIDTYGYTF
TRBJ2-1	-	TRBV9	TRBD1	TGTGCCAGCAGCGCGCTACAGGGGGCGGTCGGGAATGAGCAGTTCTTC	CASSALQGAVGNEQFF
TRBJ2-5	-	TRBV24-1	TRBD1	TGTGCCACCAGTGACCCCAGGACAGGGGGAGGAGAGACCCAGTACTTC	CATSDPRTGGGETQYF
TRBJ1-1	-	TRBV20-1	-	TGCAGTGCTAGTTCTTTCAGGGGCCTGAACACTGAAGCTTTCTTT	CSASSFRGLNTEAFF
TRBJ2-5	-	TRBV14	-	TGTGCCAGCAGCCAATGGAGGGACGAAGAGACCCAGTACTTC	CASSQWRDEETQYF
TRBJ2-1	once	TRBV2	TRBD2	TGTGCCAGCACCCCGACTAGCGGGAATCCCATTGGTGAGCAGTTCTTC	CASTPTSGNPIGEQFF
TRBJ2-1	-	TRBV5-1	TRBD2	TGCGCCAGCAGCACGGGGACTAGCGGGAGTAGTGAGCAGTTCTTC	CASSTGTSGSSEQFF
TRBJ1-5	-	TRBV7-2	TRBD1	TGTGCCAGCAGCTCCTACAGGGGCCAGCCCCAGCATTTT	CASSSYRGQPQHF
TRBJ1-4	-	TRBV6-5	TRBD1	TGTGCCAGCAGCTTACAGGGGACTAATGAAAAACTGTTTTTT	CASSLQGTNEKLFF
TRBJ1-2	-	TRBV9	TRBD1	TGTGCCAGCAGCCCAAGACAGGGGACCGACTATGGCTACACCTTC	CASSPRQGTDYGYTF
TRBJ1-1	-	TRBV30	TRBD1	TGTGCCTGGGACAGGGGGAAGAACACTGAAGCTTTCTTT	CAWDRGKNTEAFF
TRBJ2-3	-	TRBV15	TRBD2	TGTGCCACCAGCAGAGATGGAGCGGGGTTCCCGGGTGATACGCAGTATTTT	CATSRDGAGFPGDTQYF
TRBJ2-5	-	TRBV10-1	TRBD2	TGCGCCAGCAGTGAGTCGACGGGGGGATCCCAAGAGACCCAGTACTTC	CASSESTGGSQETQYF
TRBJ2-5	-	TRBV5-1	-	TGCGCCAGCAGCTTATACTCGCGGGGCGGCGAGACCCAGTACTTC	CASSLYSRGGETQYF
TRBJ2-1	-	TRBV11-2	-	TGTGCCAGCAGCCACCAACCAGACACTTACAATGAGCAGTTCTTC	CASSHQPDTYNEQFF
TRBJ2-6	-	TRBV7-3	-	TGTGCCAGCAGCCGAACCGGCTCTGGGGCCAACGTCCTGACTTTC	CASSRTGSGANVLTF
TRBJ2-3	-	TRBV5-1	TRBD2	TGCGCCAGCAGCTTGGGGACTAGCGCCAGCACAGATACGCAGTATTTT	CASSLGTSASTDTQYF
TRBJ1-4	-	TRBV3-1/TRBV3-2	-	TGTGCCAGCAGGAGGGGGGAAAAACTGTTTTTT	CASRRGEKLFF
TRBJ2-7	-	TRBV7-2	TRBD2	TGTGCCAGCAGCTTCGAGCGGGGGGGACGAATGACAAACTACGAGCAGTACTTC	CASSFERGGRMTNYEQYF
TRBJ2-7	once	TRBV21-1	-	TGTGCCAGCAGCAAAAAGACCGGGACAGGAGGATCCTACGAGCAGTACTTC	CASSKKTGTGGSYEQYF
TRBJ2-3	-	TRBV9	-	TGTGCCAGCAGCGCCGGGACAGGGGTGATCGTCGGTATAGCGGGAGGGCCCCAGGATACGCAGTATTTT	CASSAGTGVIVGIAGGPQDTQYF
TRBJ2-7	-	TRBV29-1	-	TGCAGCGTTGATGGGCAGGGGGGTGACGAGCAGTACTTC	CSVDGQGGDEQYF
TRBJ2-4	-	TRBV9	-	TGTGCCAGCAGCGCACAGGTTTTTGGGGACATTCAGTACTTC	CASSAQVFGDIQYF
TRBJ1-2	once	TRBV11-2	-	TGTGCCAGCAGTTTTCCCTCCGTCGGGGAACCTACTAGCCAGGGTGGCTACACCTTC	CASSFPSVGEPTSQGGYTF
TRBJ1-2	-	TRBV29-1	TRBD1	TGCAGCGGGACGGACAGGGGGAATGGCTACACCTTC	CSGTDRGNGYTF
TRBJ1-2	-	TRBV10-1	TRBD1	TGCGCCAGCAGTAGACAGGGATCCTATGGCTACACCTTC	CASSRQGSYGYTF
TRBJ2-1	-	TRBV12-3/TRBV12-4	-	TGTGCCAGCAGTTTTGTACAGCATAATGAGCAGTTCTTC	CASSFVQHNEQFF
TRBJ2-1	-	TRBV5-6	-	TGTGCCAGCAGCCGGTACAGGAGCTCCTACAATGAGCAGTTCTTC	CASSRYRSSYNEQFF
TRBJ2-1	-	TRBV12-3/TRBV12-4	TRBD1	TGTGCCAGCAGTTCACAGGGGGTAAATGAGCAGTTCTTC	CASSSQGVNEQFF
TRBJ2-5	-	TRBV11-2	-	TGTGCCAGCAGCTTTAACAGGGGACTAGAGACCCAGTACTTC	CASSFNRGLETQYF